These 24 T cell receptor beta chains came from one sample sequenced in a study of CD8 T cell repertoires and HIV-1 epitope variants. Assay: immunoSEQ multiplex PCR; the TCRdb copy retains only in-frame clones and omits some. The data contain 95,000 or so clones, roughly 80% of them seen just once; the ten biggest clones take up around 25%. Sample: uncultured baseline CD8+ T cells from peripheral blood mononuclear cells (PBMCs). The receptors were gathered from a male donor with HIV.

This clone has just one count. The DNA of the CDR3 is TGTGCCAGCAGGGGCTTAACTAGCTCCTATAATTCACCCCTCCACTTT. Its translation: CASRGLTSSYNSPLHF. This sequence joins TRBV27 and TRBJ1-6, with D unclear. Germline V gene lookup returns CDR1 MNHEY and CDR2 SMNVEV (reference sequence). Trimming removed 6 bases from V and 0 bases from J, with 12 bases in between. The CDR3 extends over 16 amino acids.

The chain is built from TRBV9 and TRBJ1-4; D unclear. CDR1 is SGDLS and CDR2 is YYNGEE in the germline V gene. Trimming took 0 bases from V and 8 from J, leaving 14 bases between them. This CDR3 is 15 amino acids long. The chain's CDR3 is CASSVEGSPVEKLFF. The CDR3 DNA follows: TGTGCCAGCAGCGTAGAGGGATCGCCGGTGGAAAAACTGTTTTTT.

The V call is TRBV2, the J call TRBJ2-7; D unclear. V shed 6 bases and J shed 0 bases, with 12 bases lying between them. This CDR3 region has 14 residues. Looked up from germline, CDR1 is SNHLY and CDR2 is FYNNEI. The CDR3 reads CASRTWQDSYEQYF. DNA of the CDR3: TGTGCCAGCAGAACATGGCAGGACTCCTACGAGCAGTACTTC.

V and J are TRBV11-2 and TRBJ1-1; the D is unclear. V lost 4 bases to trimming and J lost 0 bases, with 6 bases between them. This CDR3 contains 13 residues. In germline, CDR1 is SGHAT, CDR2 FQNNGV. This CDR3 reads CASSSSLNTEAFF. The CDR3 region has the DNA TGTGCCAGCAGCTCTTCTTTGAACACTGAAGCTTTCTTT. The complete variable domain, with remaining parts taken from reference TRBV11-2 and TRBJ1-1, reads EAGVAQSPRYKIIEKRQSVAFWCNPISGHATLYWYQQILGQGPKLLIQFQNNGVVDDSQLPKDRFSAERLKGVDSTLKIQPAKLEDSAVYLCASSSSLNTEAFFGQGTRLTVV.

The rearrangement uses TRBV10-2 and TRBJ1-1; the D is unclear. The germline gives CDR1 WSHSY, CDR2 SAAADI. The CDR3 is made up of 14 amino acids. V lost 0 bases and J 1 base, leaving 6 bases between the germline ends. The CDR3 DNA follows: TGCGCCAGCAGTGAGTCGCGGGCGAACACTGAAGCTTTCTTT. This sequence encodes CASSESRANTEAFF.

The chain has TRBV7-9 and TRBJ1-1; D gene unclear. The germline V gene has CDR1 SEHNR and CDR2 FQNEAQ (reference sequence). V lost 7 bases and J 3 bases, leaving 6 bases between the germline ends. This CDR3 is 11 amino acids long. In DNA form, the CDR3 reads TGTGCCAGCATAGAGGACACTGAAGCTTTCTTT. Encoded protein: CASIEDTEAFF.

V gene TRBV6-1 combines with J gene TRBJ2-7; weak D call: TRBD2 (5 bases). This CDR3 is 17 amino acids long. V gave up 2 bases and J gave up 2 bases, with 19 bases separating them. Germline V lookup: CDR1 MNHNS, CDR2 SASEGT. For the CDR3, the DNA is TGTGCCAGCAGTGAAATAAGGGCGGTAGCGCCTACCTACGAGCAGTACTTC. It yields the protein CASSEIRAVAPTYEQYF.

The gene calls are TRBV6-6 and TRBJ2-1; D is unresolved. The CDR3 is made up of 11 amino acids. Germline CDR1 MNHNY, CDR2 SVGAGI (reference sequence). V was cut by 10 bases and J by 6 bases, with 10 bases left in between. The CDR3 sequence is CATSPANEQFF. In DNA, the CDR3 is TGTGCCACCTCGCCAGCCAATGAGCAGTTCTTC.

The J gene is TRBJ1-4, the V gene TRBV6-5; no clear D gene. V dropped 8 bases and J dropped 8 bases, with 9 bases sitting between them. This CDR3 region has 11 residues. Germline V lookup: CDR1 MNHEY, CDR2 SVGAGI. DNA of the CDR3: TGTGCCAGCCGACTGGGAGAAAAACTGTTTTTT. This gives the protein CASRLGEKLFF.

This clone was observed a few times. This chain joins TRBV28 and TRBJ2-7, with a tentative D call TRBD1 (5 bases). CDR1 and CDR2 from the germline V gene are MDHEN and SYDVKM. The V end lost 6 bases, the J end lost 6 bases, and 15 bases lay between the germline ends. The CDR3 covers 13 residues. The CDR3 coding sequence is TGTGCCAGCAGGCCTCCGGCAGGGCGCGAGCAGTACTTC. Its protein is CASRPPAGREQYF.

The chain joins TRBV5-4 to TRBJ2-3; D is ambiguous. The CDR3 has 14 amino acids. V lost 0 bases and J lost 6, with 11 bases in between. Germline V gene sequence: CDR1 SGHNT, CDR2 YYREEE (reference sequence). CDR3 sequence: CASSLAPLADTQYF. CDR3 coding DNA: TGTGCCAGCAGCTTGGCTCCCTTGGCGGATACGCAGTATTTT.

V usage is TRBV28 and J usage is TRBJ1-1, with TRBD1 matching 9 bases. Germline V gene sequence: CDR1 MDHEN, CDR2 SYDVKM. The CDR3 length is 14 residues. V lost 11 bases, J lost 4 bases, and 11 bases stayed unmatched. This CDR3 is CAAITPGQGTEAFF. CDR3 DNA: TGTGCCGCCATTACCCCGGGACAGGGCACTGAAGCTTTCTTT. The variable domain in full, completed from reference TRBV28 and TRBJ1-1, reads DVKVTQSSRYLVKRTGEKVFLECVQDMDHENMFWYRQDPGLGLRLIYFSYDVKMKEKGDIPEGYSVSREKKERFSLILESASTNQTSMYLCAAITPGQGTEAFFGQGTRLTVV.

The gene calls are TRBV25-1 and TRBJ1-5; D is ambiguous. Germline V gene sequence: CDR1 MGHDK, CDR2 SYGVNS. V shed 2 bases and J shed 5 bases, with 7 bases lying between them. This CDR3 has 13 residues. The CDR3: CASSEEGYQPQHF. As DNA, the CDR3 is TGTGCCAGCAGTGAAGAGGGATATCAGCCCCAGCATTTT.

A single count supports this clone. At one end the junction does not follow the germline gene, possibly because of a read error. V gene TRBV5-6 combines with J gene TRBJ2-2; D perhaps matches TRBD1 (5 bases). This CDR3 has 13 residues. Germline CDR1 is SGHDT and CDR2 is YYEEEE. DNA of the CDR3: TGTGCCAGCAGCTTGGCGGACACAGGGGAGCTGTTTTTT. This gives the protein CASSLADTGELFF.

The DNA for the CDR3 is TGTGCCAGCAGCGGTGACACCGGGGAGCTGTTTTTT. Translated, it gives CASSGDTGELFF. V usage is TRBV9 and J usage is TRBJ2-2; D remains ambiguous. The CDR3 consists of 12 residues. V lost 3 bases to trimming and J lost 3 bases, with 3 bases between them. Germline lookup yields CDR1 SGDLS and CDR2 YYNGEE.

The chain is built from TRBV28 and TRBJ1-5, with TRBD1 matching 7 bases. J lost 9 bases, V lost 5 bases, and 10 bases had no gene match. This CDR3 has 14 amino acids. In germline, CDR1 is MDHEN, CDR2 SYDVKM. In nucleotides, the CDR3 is TGTGCCAGCAGTCCTCTCAAGGGGGCGCGGCCCCAGCATTTT. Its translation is CASSPLKGARPQHF.

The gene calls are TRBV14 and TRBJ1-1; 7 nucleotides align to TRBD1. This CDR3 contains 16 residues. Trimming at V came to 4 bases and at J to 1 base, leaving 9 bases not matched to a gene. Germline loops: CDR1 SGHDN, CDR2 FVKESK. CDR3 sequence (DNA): TGTGCCAGCAGCCTTCTTAGACAGGGCGGGAACACTGAAGCTTTCTTT. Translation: CASSLLRQGGNTEAFF.

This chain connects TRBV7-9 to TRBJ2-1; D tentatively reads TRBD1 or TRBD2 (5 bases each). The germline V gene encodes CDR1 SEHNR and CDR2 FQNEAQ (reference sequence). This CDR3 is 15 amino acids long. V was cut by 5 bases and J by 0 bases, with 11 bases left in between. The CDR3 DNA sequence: TGTGCCAGCAGCCTTGAGGGGCACTCCTACAATGAGCAGTTCTTC. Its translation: CASSLEGHSYNEQFF.

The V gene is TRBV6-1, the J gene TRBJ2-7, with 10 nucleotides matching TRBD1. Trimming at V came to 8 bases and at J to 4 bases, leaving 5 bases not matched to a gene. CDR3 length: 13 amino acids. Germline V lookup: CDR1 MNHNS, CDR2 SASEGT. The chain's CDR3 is CASGGDRGYEQYF. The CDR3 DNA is TGTGCCAGCGGGGGGGACAGGGGTTACGAGCAGTACTTC.

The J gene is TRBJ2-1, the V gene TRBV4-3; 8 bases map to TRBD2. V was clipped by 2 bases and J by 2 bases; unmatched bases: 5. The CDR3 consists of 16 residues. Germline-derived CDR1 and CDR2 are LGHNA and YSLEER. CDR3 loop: CASSQLQAGAYNEQFF. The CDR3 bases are TGCGCCAGCAGCCAATTGCAAGCGGGGGCCTACAATGAGCAGTTCTTC.

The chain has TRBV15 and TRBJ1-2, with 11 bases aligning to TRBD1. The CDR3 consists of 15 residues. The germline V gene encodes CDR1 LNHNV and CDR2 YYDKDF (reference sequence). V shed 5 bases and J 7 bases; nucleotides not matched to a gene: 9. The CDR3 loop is CATSERRTGGFGYTF. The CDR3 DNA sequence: TGTGCCACCAGCGAACGACGGACAGGGGGCTTTGGCTACACCTTC.

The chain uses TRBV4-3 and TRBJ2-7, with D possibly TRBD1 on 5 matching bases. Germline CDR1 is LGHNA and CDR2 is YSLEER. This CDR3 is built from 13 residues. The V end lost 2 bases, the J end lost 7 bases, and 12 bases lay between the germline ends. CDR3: CASSQQGLREQYF. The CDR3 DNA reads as TGCGCCAGCAGCCAACAGGGTTTGCGGGAGCAGTACTTC.

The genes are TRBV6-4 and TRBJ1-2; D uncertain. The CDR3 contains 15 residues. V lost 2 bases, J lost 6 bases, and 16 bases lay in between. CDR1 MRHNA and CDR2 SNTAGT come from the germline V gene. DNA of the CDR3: TGTGCCAGCAGTGACCGAGGAGGAGGGAACGATGGCTACACCTTC. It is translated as CASSDRGGGNDGYTF.

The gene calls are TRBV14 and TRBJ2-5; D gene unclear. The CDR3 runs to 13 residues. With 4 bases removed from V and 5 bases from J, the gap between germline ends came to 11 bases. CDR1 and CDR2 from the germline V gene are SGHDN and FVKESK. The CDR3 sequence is CASSLRPSETQYF. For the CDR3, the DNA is TGTGCCAGCAGCCTCAGGCCCAGTGAGACCCAGTACTTC.